One sample yielded the 30 T cell receptor beta chains listed below, sequenced in a study of T-cell memory formation after mild COVID-19. TCRdb recomputed calls from the 5' RACE reads with MiXCR, one row per CDR3 protein. The sample holds 450,000 to 650,000 distinct CDR3 sequences, roughly 18% seen once. Input material: PBMCs or a T cell subset sorted from them (not recorded which). Receptors originate from an adult woman who had mild COVID-19 (a few samples of this study predate the infection). Cell type and time point are not known.

A few counts support this clonotype. V is TRBV12-3 or TRBV12-4 and J is TRBJ2-7; possibly TRBD1 or TRBD2 for D (6 bases each). CDR3 length: 15 residues. Trimming took off 4 bases at V and 1 base at J, with 14 bases between the two ends. CDR3 in amino acids: CASSSTRGGSYEQYF. CDR3 DNA sequence: TGTGCCAGCAGTTCCACCCGAGGGGGGTCCTACGAGCAGTACTTC.

This clonotype has just a few counts. This chain uses TRBV30 with TRBJ1-4, with a weak D call TRBD1 (5 bases). The length of the CDR3 is 14 residues. V shed 3 bases and J shed 3 bases, with 11 bases lying between them. Germline lookup yields CDR1 GTSNPN and CDR2 SVGIG (reference sequence). The CDR3 region is CAWRGPGANEKLFF. DNA of the CDR3: TGTGCCTGGAGGGGGCCGGGGGCTAATGAAAAACTGTTTTTT.

In its sample, this clonotype was seen a few times. J is TRBJ1-2 and V is TRBV12-3 or TRBV12-4; TRBD1 matches 7 bases. V was pared by 5 bases and J by 4 bases, with 1 base of the junction left unmatched. There are 12 residues in the CDR3. The CDR3 protein is CASSGQVYGYTF. For the CDR3, the DNA is TGTGCCAGCAGTGGACAGGTCTATGGCTACACCTTC.

The rearrangement links TRBV6-1 to TRBJ1-5; unclear D gene. The CDR3 runs to 13 residues. Between the trimmed V and J ends, which lost 3 bases and 3 bases, there was a span of 6 bases. The germline gives CDR1 MNHNS, CDR2 SASEGT. The CDR3: CASSDNTNQPQHF. Here the CDR3 DNA reads TGTGCCAGCAGTGATAACACCAATCAGCCCCAGCATTTT.

This clonotype appeared many times. CDR3 sequence (DNA): TGCGCCAGCAGCTTGGCCTCGGGGGGGCCGTACGAGCAGTACTTC. It translates to CASSLASGGPYEQYF. V is TRBV5-1 and J is TRBJ2-7; TRBD2 matches at 8 bases. The V gene's germline CDR1 is SGHRS and CDR2 YFSETQ. The ends lost 0 bases at V and 4 bases at J; junction bases unmatched: 6. This CDR3 region has 15 residues.

The genes are TRBV5-1 and TRBJ1-1, with 9 bases matching TRBD1. With 5 bases clipped from V and 3 bases from J, the junction kept 11 bases outside the gene matches. CDR1 and CDR2 from the germline V gene are SGHRS and YFSETQ. The CDR3 totals 16 residues. The CDR3, as DNA: TGCGCCAGCAGTTTTCCTCCGGGACAGGGAGACACTGAAGCTTTCTTT. Translation gives CASSFPPGQGDTEAFF.

This clonotype has just a few counts. The gene calls are TRBV20-1 and TRBJ2-7; weak D call: TRBD2 (5 bases). Germline-derived CDR1 and CDR2 are DFQATT and SNEGSKA (reference sequence). Deletions cut 0 bases from V and 3 bases from J, with 15 bases between. This CDR3 is built from 15 residues. CDR3 sequence: CSARDISRGDYEQYF. CDR3 DNA sequence: TGCAGTGCTAGAGATATCTCCCGGGGAGACTACGAGCAGTACTTC.

This clonotype was observed a handful of times. The CDR3 sequence is CSARQGLAGVPYNEQFF. CDR3 bases: TGCAGTGCTAGGCAGGGACTAGCGGGAGTTCCCTACAATGAGCAGTTCTTC. This chain links TRBV20-1 with TRBJ2-1, with TRBD2 identical over 14 bases. The CDR3 runs to 17 residues. Trimming cost V 3 bases and J 2 bases; bases outside gene matches: 6. Germline CDR1 is DFQATT and CDR2 is SNEGSKA (reference sequence).

The genes are TRBV6-2 or TRBV6-3 and TRBJ1-1; TRBD1 is a possible D gene (5 bases). The CDR3 is 14 amino acids. Trimming took off 2 bases at V and 0 bases at J, with 7 bases between the two ends. In germline, CDR1 is MNHEY, CDR2 SVGEGT. The CDR3 DNA sequence: TGTGCCAGCAGTTACCCGACAGTGAACACTGAAGCTTTCTTT. It codes for CASSYPTVNTEAFF.

V gene TRBV20-1 combines with J gene TRBJ2-7; possibly TRBD1 for D (5 bases). Trimming stripped 3 bases from V and 2 bases from J, with 11 bases between. Germline-derived CDR1 and CDR2 are DFQATT and SNEGSKA (reference sequence). The CDR3 spans 13 residues. CDR3 bases: TGCAGTGCTAGCAGGGATCAACCCTACGAGCAGTACTTC. Amino acids: CSASRDQPYEQYF.

This clonotype was observed a handful of times. The chain recombines TRBV20-1 with TRBJ2-3; D might be TRBD2 (5 bases). V was clipped by 6 bases and J by 2 bases, with 12 bases between them. This CDR3 has 13 amino acids. The germline V gene encodes CDR1 DFQATT and CDR2 SNEGSKA (reference sequence). CDR3 DNA sequence: TGCAGTGCCAGACTAACCTCCACAGATACGCAGTATTTT. Protein sequence: CSARLTSTDTQYF.

This clonotype came up a few times. The V and J genes are TRBV5-1 and TRBJ2-2, with no clear D. V lost 4 bases and J lost 1, with 14 bases in between. Germline lookup yields CDR1 SGHRS and CDR2 YFSETQ. The CDR3 is 16 residues long. The DNA for the CDR3 is TGCGCCAGCAGCCCCGATAACATCGGGAACACCGGGGAGCTGTTTTTT. Translated, it gives CASSPDNIGNTGELFF.

This clonotype was recorded at least ten times. This sequence joins TRBV5-5 and TRBJ2-7, with a weak D call TRBD2 (5 bases). V lost 0 bases to trimming and J lost 2 bases, with 18 bases between them. The CDR3 loop spans 17 amino acids. Germline CDR1 is SGHKS and CDR2 is YYEKEE (reference sequence). The CDR3 loop is CASSLEGVSGQAYEQYF. The CDR3 nucleotides read TGTGCCAGCAGCTTGGAGGGTGTCAGCGGTCAGGCCTACGAGCAGTACTTC.

This clonotype has a handful of counts. This rearrangement joins TRBV6-4 to TRBJ1-5; 8 positions match TRBD1. Losses at the gene ends were 5 bases for V and 7 bases for J; bases not matched to a gene: 4. Germline CDR1 MRHNA, CDR2 SNTAGT. The CDR3 has 13 amino acids. The CDR3 loop reads CASSRDRGQPQHF. DNA for the CDR3: TGTGCCAGCAGTCGTGACAGGGGACAGCCCCAGCATTTT.

This chain links TRBV4-2 with TRBJ2-7; TRBD1 matches 7 bases. The V gene's germline CDR1 is LGHNA and CDR2 YNFKEQ. V lost 3 bases to trimming and J lost 1 base; unmatched junction nucleotides: 12. The CDR3 covers 17 residues. The CDR3 protein is CASSQDDRAHTSYEQYF. The CDR3 bases are TGTGCCAGCAGCCAGGACGACAGGGCCCATACATCCTACGAGCAGTACTTC.

The gene calls are TRBV6-1 and TRBJ2-6; the D is unclear. Between the trimmed V and J ends, which lost 7 bases and 2 bases, there was a span of 6 bases. In germline, CDR1 is MNHNS, CDR2 SASEGT. The length of the CDR3 is 13 residues. The CDR3 coding sequence is TGTGCCAGCATACAGACTGGGGCCAACGTCCTGACTTTC. Its translation is CASIQTGANVLTF.

The V gene is TRBV9, the J gene TRBJ2-2; 8 nucleotides agree with TRBD2. In germline, CDR1 is SGDLS, CDR2 YYNGEE. The CDR3 is 16 residues long. The V and J ends lost 3 bases and 0 bases, in that order; junction bases with no gene match: 4. The CDR3: CASSAQRGSNTGELFF. The CDR3 DNA reads TGTGCCAGCAGCGCCCAGCGGGGGTCGAACACCGGGGAGCTGTTTTTT.

This clonotype was detected only a few times. In nucleotides, the CDR3 is TGTGCCAGCAGCTTGTGGGACAGGGGGCATGCAGCCAAAAACATTCAGTACTTC. It specifies CASSLWDRGHAAKNIQYF. The genes are TRBV5-5 and TRBJ2-4; 12 bases are shared with TRBD1. The germline V gene encodes CDR1 SGHKS and CDR2 YYEKEE (reference sequence). The CDR3 sequence is 18 residues long. V was clipped by 1 base and J by 0 bases; unmatched bases: 5. Filled out from reference TRBV5-5 and TRBJ2-4, the complete variable domain reads DAGVTQSPTHLIKTRGQQVTLRCSPISGHKSVSWYQQVLGQGPQFIFQYYEKEERGRGNFPDRFSARQFPNYSSELNVNALLLGDSALYLCASSLWDRGHAAKNIQYFGAGTRLSVL.

This sequence joins TRBV2 and TRBJ1-1; 7 bases fit TRBD1. Germline CDR1 SNHLY, CDR2 FYNNEI. This CDR3 spans 15 amino acids. Germline trimming cut 6 bases from V and 1 base from J; bases unmatched to any gene: 8. In DNA form, the CDR3 reads TGTGCCAGCAGAGTTGACAGGGCGGCGAACACTGAAGCTTTCTTT. This translates into CASRVDRAANTEAFF.

This chain links TRBV5-1 with TRBJ1-1; TRBD1 is a possible D gene (5 bases). Germline CDR1 is SGHRS and CDR2 is YFSETQ. V was shortened by 5 bases and J by 1 base, with 9 bases between the two germline ends. The CDR3 extends over 13 amino acids. CDR3 region: CASRTAQNTEAFF. The CDR3 nucleotides read TGCGCCAGCAGGACAGCGCAGAACACTGAAGCTTTCTTT.

This clonotype was detected a few times. The chain joins TRBV7-2 to TRBJ2-3, with D uncertain. Trimming took 4 bases from V and 7 from J, leaving 6 bases between them. Germline CDR1 reads SGHTA; CDR2 reads FQGNSA. The CDR3 contains 11 residues. The CDR3 here is CASSWRNTQYF. In nucleotides, the CDR3 is TGTGCCAGCAGCTGGCGGAATACGCAGTATTTT.

There are a few counts of this clonotype. The CDR3 sequence: CASSNLGDRGQETQYF. CDR3 coding DNA: TGTGCCAGCAGCAACCTAGGGGACAGGGGGCAAGAGACCCAGTACTTC. The V call is TRBV7-8, the J call TRBJ2-5; 11 positions agree with TRBD1. From germline, CDR1 is SGHVS and CDR2 FQNEAQ. V shed 5 bases, J shed 2 bases, and the junction held 7 bases outside the gene matches. This CDR3 is built from 16 residues.

The V call is TRBV7-9, the J call TRBJ2-1; possibly TRBD1 or TRBD2 for D (6 bases each). Germline V lookup: CDR1 SEHNR, CDR2 FQNEAQ (reference sequence). Trimming removed 5 bases at V and 0 bases at J, with 17 bases between. CDR3 length: 17 residues. CDR3 residues: CASSRGGAGHSYNEQFF. Here the CDR3 DNA reads TGTGCCAGCAGCCGAGGGGGAGCGGGCCACTCCTACAATGAGCAGTTCTTC.

For this clonotype: At one end, the junction sequence differs from germline, possibly due to a read error. V usage is TRBV7-9 and J usage is TRBJ2-7; 7 nucleotides line up with TRBD1. Germline CDR1 reads SEHNR; CDR2 reads FQNEAQ (reference sequence). The CDR3 loop spans 13 amino acids. The CDR3 sequence: CARSSGQTYEQYF. The CDR3 DNA sequence: TGTGCCAGAAGCTCGGGACAGACCTACGAGCAGTACTTC.

This clonotype was picked up a small number of times. This rearrangement joins TRBV15 to TRBJ2-7, with 7 bases fitting TRBD1. CDR3 length: 13 amino acids. V lost 5 bases and J lost 2; bases outside the gene matches: 3. Germline-derived CDR1 and CDR2 are LNHNV and YYDKDF (reference sequence). CDR3 protein: CATSGRGPYEQYF. The CDR3 bases are TGTGCCACCAGCGGAAGGGGGCCCTACGAGCAGTACTTC.

This clonotype was picked up a small number of times. V usage is TRBV7-3 and J usage is TRBJ2-3; D is unresolved. V dropped 1 base and J dropped 2 bases, with 4 bases sitting between them. This CDR3 region has 13 residues. Germline assignment: CDR1 SGHTA and CDR2 FQGTGA. The CDR3 loop reads CASSLSTTDTQYF. The DNA of the CDR3 is TGTGCCAGCAGCTTAAGTACCACAGATACGCAGTATTTT.

This clonotype was detected a few times. CDR3 DNA sequence: TGTGCCAGCGGGGGCCGGAGACTTGAAGCTTTCTTT. It encodes CASGGRRLEAFF. The chain has TRBV2 and TRBJ1-1; D possibly corresponds to TRBD1 (6 bases). Germline V gene lookup returns CDR1 SNHLY and CDR2 FYNNEI. V was trimmed by 8 bases and J by 7 bases, leaving 14 bases between them. The CDR3 is 12 amino acids.

This clonotype has more than one count but fewer than ten. This sequence joins TRBV6-6 and TRBJ2-7; 10 bases are shared with TRBD2. Germline values: CDR1 MNHNY, CDR2 SVGAGI (reference sequence). The CDR3 sequence is 16 residues long. V was pared by 8 bases and J by 3 bases, with 13 bases of the junction left unmatched. The CDR3 reads CASLGSGLARGYEQYF. The CDR3 DNA is TGTGCCAGCCTTGGATCGGGACTAGCGAGGGGCTACGAGCAGTACTTC.

This clonotype was observed a handful of times. J is TRBJ2-3 and V is TRBV5-1, with no clear D. Germline CDR1 is SGHRS and CDR2 is YFSETQ. The V end was cut by 0 bases, the J end by 0 bases, with 8 bases between. The length of the CDR3 is 15 residues. The CDR3 loop is CASSLEAFSTDTQYF. The CDR3 nucleotides are TGCGCCAGCAGCTTGGAGGCCTTCAGCACAGATACGCAGTATTTT.

This clonotype was seen a handful of times. It may be a read error: a sequence one base away is much more abundant. The chain carries TRBV7-9 and TRBJ2-5; D gene uncertain. The V and J ends lost 0 bases and 6 bases respectively, with 2 bases between them. The CDR3 loop spans 11 amino acids. Germline lookup yields CDR1 SEHNR and CDR2 FQNEAQ (reference sequence). The CDR3 loop is CASSLAQTQYF. The CDR3 DNA follows: TGTGCCAGCAGCTTAGCGCAGACCCAGTACTTC.